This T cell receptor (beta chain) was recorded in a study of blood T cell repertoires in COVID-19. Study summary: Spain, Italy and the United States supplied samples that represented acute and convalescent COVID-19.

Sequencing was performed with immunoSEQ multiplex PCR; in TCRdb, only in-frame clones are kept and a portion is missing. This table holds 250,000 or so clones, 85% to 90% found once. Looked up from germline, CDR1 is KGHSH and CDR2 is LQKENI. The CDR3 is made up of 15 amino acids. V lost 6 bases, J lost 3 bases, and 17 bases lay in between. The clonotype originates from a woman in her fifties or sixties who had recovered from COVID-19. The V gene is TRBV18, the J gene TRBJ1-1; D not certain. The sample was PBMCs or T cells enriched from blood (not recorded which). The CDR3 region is CASSPGGNRDTEAFF. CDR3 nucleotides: TGTGCCAGCTCCCCGGGAGGGAATCGGGACACTGAAGCTTTCTTT.